This T cell receptor (beta chain) was captured by sequencing in a study of blood T cell repertoires in COVID-19. Authors' analysis steps: Researchers report that nucleated cell counts were estimated from reference gene primer amplification. This table comes from immunoSEQ multiplex PCR, and its TCRdb copy is limited to in-frame clones, with some not included. That table supplies the V and J calls and clone size; D and trimming were determined from the DNA. The profile covers about 76,000 clones, with 85% appearing a single time and around a tenth taken by the ten largest. Seattle enrolled patients during active infection and tracked them longitudinally. This sequence was found in a middle-aged man with COVID-19, enrolled during active disease. The sequenced sample was peripheral blood.

The DNA of the CDR3 is TGTGCCACCAGAAAAGGGGCGGGGGCTGAAGCTTTCTTT. Encoded protein: CATRKGAGAEAFF. The chain combines TRBV24-1 with TRBJ1-1; D might be TRBD1 (5 bases). This CDR3 spans 13 amino acids. The germline gives CDR1 KGHDR, CDR2 SFDVKD. The ends were cut back, 7 bases at V and 6 bases at J, with 14 bases in the middle.